The sequence of this T cell receptor beta chain was determined in a study of shared clonotypes between healthy human individuals. Regarding the study as a whole: Against clonotypes common to all four donors, non-shared ones had lower generation probabilities. Clonotype sharing among donors was thought likely to change with sequencing depth.

CDR3 length: 14 residues. Deletions cut 4 bases from V and 7 bases from J, with 14 bases between. Germline V gives CDR1 SGHNT, CDR2 YENEEA. For this clone: Its matching antigen is unknown.

Both subsets, CD45RA+ naive and CD45RA-negative memory, were split from the CD4+ cells. Data came from immunoSEQ multiplex PCR; TCRdb stores just in-frame clones and leaves some out. Among approximately 1.4 million clones listed, around 98% were seen once. The J gene is TRBJ2-1, the V gene TRBV11-3; D ambiguous. Sequences were obtained from naive CD4+ T cells sorted from blood. Specified subset: CD45RA+ positively selected. This TCR derives from a man younger than 40 in good health. Here the CDR3 DNA reads TGTGCCAGCAGCTCCCCCAGCTGGCAAAATGAGCAGTTCTTC. Translated: CASSSPSWQNEQFF.